The entry that follows covers one T cell receptor beta chain sequence. As yet, its antigen is unknown. TCRdb's copy holds only in-frame clones and misses some; the assay was immunoSEQ multiplex PCR. The repertoire has 350,000 to 500,000 clones, roughly 88% of them found once; the top ten carry around 4.5%. The data originate from a study of Ad26.COV2.S vaccination and SARS-CoV-2 variants. Study-level background: Donor got 5x10^10 or 1x10^11 viral particles of Ad26.COV2.S. Study results and limitations: Vaccine and placebo recipients had comparable breadth of non-spike TCRs.

Sample treatment: some 20 received Ad26.COV2.S at low or high dose, single or two shots; about 5 received placebo; per-sample allocation not given. The samples date from day 63 after the first vaccine or placebo injection. The CDR3 is 14 residues long. CDR1 and CDR2 from the germline V gene are SGHTA and FQGNSA. Trimming stripped 3 bases from V and 1 base from J, with 10 bases between. The chain carries TRBV7-2 and TRBJ2-7; perhaps TRBD1 as D (6 bases). The source is a person between 18 and 65 years old who received the Ad26.COV2.S COVID-19 vaccine or a placebo. Material: peripheral blood, obtained in a trial of Ad26.COV2.S vaccine versus placebo. CDR3 protein: CASSLQQGSYEQYF. DNA for the CDR3: TGTGCCAGCAGCTTGCAACAGGGATCCTACGAGCAGTACTTC.